This entry lists 28 T cell receptor beta chains sequenced from one sample in a study. TCRdb re-called the 5' RACE reads with MiXCR, one entry per CDR3 protein. The table lists about 41,000 distinct CDR3 sequences, just under 30% of them singletons. Sequencing was carried out using memory CD4+ T cells sorted from a lymph node. Documented subset: memory CD4+ T cells, CD4+CD45RO+CD25-. The receptor set was obtained from a female donor with breast cancer.

CDR3 in amino acids: CASSKEASGAQETQYF. For the CDR3, the DNA is TGTGCCAGCAGCAAAGAGGCTAGCGGGGCGCAAGAGACCCAGTACTTC. The chain links TRBV21-1 to TRBJ2-5; the listed D gene, TRBD2, was not tested against the DNA. TRBV21-1 is described as a pseudogene. The CDR3 has 16 amino acids.

V gene TRBV5-5 combines with J gene TRBJ2-7, with D possibly matching TRBD1 (6 bases). The CDR3 covers 17 residues. V lost 3 bases, J lost 0 bases, and 19 bases lay in between. From germline, CDR1 is SGHKS and CDR2 YYEKEE (reference sequence). CDR3 protein: CASSSREQGPSSYEQYF. The DNA of the CDR3 is TGTGCCAGCAGCTCGAGAGAACAGGGCCCCAGCTCCTACGAGCAGTACTTC.

As for this clonotype: The junction differs from germline at one of its ends, possibly a read error. The chain links TRBV9 to TRBJ2-3; no reliable D call. This CDR3 spans 14 amino acids. Germline assignment: CDR1 SGDLS and CDR2 YYNGEE. CDR3 region: CASGVEVYTDTQYF. The CDR3 nucleotides read TGTGCCAGCGGCGTAGAAGTCTATACAGATACGCAGTATTTT.

Comments on this clonotype: One junction end does not reproduce the germline sequence, and a read error may be involved. This rearrangement joins TRBV25-1 to TRBJ2-7, with a tentative D call TRBD1 (5 bases). CDR3 size: 15 residues. Germline V CDR1 and CDR2: MGHDK, SYGVNS. The CDR3 region is CASSEAGHLTYERYF. The CDR3 bases are TGTGCCAGCAGTGAAGCAGGACACCTTACCTACGAGCGGTACTTC.

J is TRBJ1-2 and V is TRBV6-6; the match to TRBD1 covers 8 bases. Germline trimming cut 4 bases from V and 8 bases from J; bases unmatched to any gene: 9. The CDR3 length is 14 residues. CDR1 is MNHNY, CDR2 SVGAGI, per germline (reference sequence). CDR3 coding DNA: TGTGCCAGCAGTTTGGCCAGGGGGCCAGGGGGCTACACCTTC. Amino acids: CASSLARGPGGYTF.

The chain recombines TRBV5-5 with TRBJ2-3; 10 positions match TRBD2. CDR3 size: 16 residues. Germline CDR1 SGHKS, CDR2 YYEKEE (reference sequence). V trimming: 0 bases; J trimming: 6 bases; junction bases outside the gene matches: 7. The CDR3, as DNA: TGTGCCAGCAGCTTGGACCTAGCGGGAGTCTCGGATACGCAGTATTTT. It yields the protein CASSLDLAGVSDTQYF.

This clonotype was seen repeatedly, ten times or more. The chain couples TRBV9 to TRBJ2-2; D uncertain. This CDR3 is 12 amino acids long. CDR1 and CDR2 (germline): SGDLS, YYNGEE. The V end lost 3 bases, the J end lost 6 bases, and 6 bases lay between the germline ends. CDR3 sequence reads: CASSEHPGELFF. The CDR3 nucleotides read TGTGCCAGCAGCGAACATCCCGGGGAGCTGTTTTTT.

The rearrangement joins TRBV6-2 or TRBV6-3 to TRBJ2-7, with D perhaps assigned TRBD1 or TRBD2 (6 bases each). The CDR3 is 13 residues long. With 4 bases removed from V and 5 bases from J, the gap between germline ends came to 12 bases. Germline CDR1 reads MNHEY; CDR2 reads SVGEGT. The CDR3 DNA reads as TGTGCCAGCAGTTCACCAGGGGAGGACGAGCAGTACTTC. Translated: CASSSPGEDEQYF.

About this clonotype itself: Since the CDR3 does not end with the conserved phenylalanine or tryptophan, this likely comes from a read error. V and J are TRBV7-3 and TRBJ2-5, with TRBD2 matching over 8 bases. The CDR3 runs 15 residues. Germline-derived CDR1 and CDR2 are SGHTA and FQGTGA. The junction had 7 bases not matched to a gene; V was cut back by 5 bases and J by 2 bases. The CDR3 coding sequence is TGTGCCAGCAGCCTATCCAAGCGGGGGCAAGAGACCCAGTACCTC. Its protein is CASSLSKRGQETQYL.

In its sample, this clonotype was seen a few times. At one boundary the junction diverges from the germline segment, which might be a read error. V and J are TRBV7-9 and TRBJ2-7; 9 bases align to TRBD2. Germline CDR1 and CDR2: SEHNR and FQNEAQ (reference sequence). This CDR3 has 14 amino acids. This CDR3 reads CASSLAGPSYEQYF. CDR3 nucleotide sequence: TGTGCCAGCAGCCTAGCGGGACCGTCCTACGAGCAGTACTTC.

The chain recombines TRBV4-2 with TRBJ1-5; TRBD1 agrees at 7 bases. V was clipped by 0 bases and J by 3 bases; unmatched bases: 11. This CDR3 is built from 18 residues. Germline V lookup: CDR1 LGHNA, CDR2 YNFKEQ. This CDR3 reads CASSQDRGGTGNNQPQHF. DNA of the CDR3: TGTGCCAGCAGCCAAGATCGAGGGGGCACCGGTAACAATCAGCCCCAGCATTTT.

The sample holds a few counts of this clonotype. The rearrangement uses TRBV28 and TRBJ1-5; 9 bases match TRBD1. Germline values: CDR1 MDHEN, CDR2 SYDVKM. The CDR3 has 14 amino acids. J gave up 7 bases and V 3 bases, and 4 bases lay outside the gene matches. CDR3 sequence reads: CASSFGQGNQPQHF. CDR3 coding DNA: TGTGCCAGCAGTTTTGGACAGGGGAACCAGCCCCAGCATTTT.

This clonotype turned up a few times. The chain combines TRBV6-2 or TRBV6-3 with TRBJ2-3; TRBD1 is a possible D gene (6 bases). Germline assignment: CDR1 MNHEY and CDR2 SVGEGT. CDR3 length equals 13 residues. Trimming stripped 2 bases from V and 4 bases from J, with 7 bases between. The CDR3, as DNA: TGTGCCAGCAGTTACCAGGGGCCAGATACGCAGTATTTT. Translating gives CASSYQGPDTQYF.

The CDR3 reads CASSFGADTQYF. CDR3 coding DNA: TGTGCCAGCAGTTTTGGGGCAGATACGCAGTATTTT. The chain recombines TRBV12-3 or TRBV12-4 with TRBJ2-3; D unclear. The CDR3 contains 12 residues. V lost 3 bases, J lost 4 bases, and 5 bases lay in between.

J is TRBJ2-7 and V is TRBV4-2; the D gene is possibly TRBD1 (5 bases). The germline gives CDR1 LGHNA, CDR2 YNFKEQ. This CDR3 is built from 17 residues. Trimming pared 0 bases from V and 0 bases from J, leaving 15 bases between. CDR3 DNA: TGTGCCAGCAGCCAAGAGGGCCCTCGTCAGGGCTCCTACGAGCAGTACTTC. It codes for CASSQEGPRQGSYEQYF.

The J gene is TRBJ2-1, the V gene TRBV5-1, with unresolved D. This CDR3 contains 13 residues. Germline CDR1 reads SGHRS; CDR2 reads YFSETQ. V was shortened by 7 bases and J by 2 bases, with 10 bases between the two germline ends. The CDR3 nucleotides read TGCGCCAGCGGGCGAGGCACCTACAATGAGCAGTTCTTC. It specifies CASGRGTYNEQFF.

Only a few counts were recorded for this clonotype. The CDR3: CASTQGGVTEAFF. The CDR3 DNA is TGTGCCAGCACCCAGGGAGGCGTCACTGAAGCTTTCTTT. The V call is TRBV6-2 or TRBV6-3, the J call TRBJ1-1; D is perhaps TRBD1 (5 bases). This CDR3 has 13 amino acids. Germline CDR1 and CDR2: MNHEY and SVGEGT. The V end was cut by 7 bases, the J end by 4 bases, with 13 bases between.

The rearrangement links TRBV28 to TRBJ1-6, with D hard to call. CDR1 is MDHEN and CDR2 is SYDVKM in the germline V gene. V was trimmed by 6 bases and J by 3 bases, leaving 12 bases between them. The CDR3 runs 15 residues. The CDR3 sequence is CASRTQSIYNSPLHF. CDR3 coding DNA: TGTGCCAGCAGGACACAGTCAATCTATAATTCACCCCTCCACTTT.

In its sample, this clonotype was seen a few times. This chain connects TRBV5-1 to TRBJ2-7, with 8 bases aligning to TRBD2. V trimming: 0 bases; J trimming: 2 bases; junction bases outside the gene matches: 7. The CDR3 is 16 amino acids. CDR1 is SGHRS and CDR2 is YFSETQ in the germline V gene. Here the CDR3 DNA reads TGCGCCAGCAGCTTGGCTTCTAGCGGGTCCACCTACGAGCAGTACTTC. Its protein is CASSLASSGSTYEQYF.

The rearrangement links TRBV4-2 to TRBJ1-4; D remains unclear. The germline V gene encodes CDR1 LGHNA and CDR2 YNFKEQ. This CDR3 is 16 amino acids long. V shed 3 bases and J shed 5 bases, with 16 bases lying between them. The CDR3 sequence is CASSQTNRVTNEKLFF. DNA of the CDR3: TGTGCCAGCAGCCAGACCAACAGAGTCACCAATGAAAAACTGTTTTTT.

This clonotype was observed a handful of times. J is TRBJ2-1 and V is TRBV7-2; 7 bases fit TRBD2. From germline, CDR1 is SGHTA and CDR2 FQGNSA. This CDR3 contains 16 residues. Trimming took 3 bases from V and 1 from J; bases not matched to a gene: 6. The CDR3 sequence is CASSFGGSRSYNEQFF. CDR3 nucleotide sequence: TGTGCCAGCAGCTTCGGCGGGAGTAGGTCCTACAATGAGCAGTTCTTC.

This sequence joins TRBV9 and TRBJ2-5; D perhaps matches TRBD2 (6 bases). The CDR3 spans 16 residues. Germline V gene sequence: CDR1 SGDLS, CDR2 YYNGEE. V lost 0 bases to trimming and J lost 4 bases, with 16 bases between them. The CDR3 DNA sequence: TGTGCCAGCAGCGTAGGGGGGGTCGGGGGATCAGAGACCCAGTACTTC. Amino acids: CASSVGGVGGSETQYF.

DNA for the CDR3: TGTGCCAGCAGTTACCATGGACAGGGAGGAAATTCACCCCTCCACTTT. Its protein is CASSYHGQGGNSPLHF. The chain has TRBV6-5 and TRBJ1-6, with 8 bases that match TRBD1. This CDR3 has 16 residues. The ends lost 2 bases at V and 7 bases at J; junction bases unmatched: 7. Germline V gene lookup returns CDR1 MNHEY and CDR2 SVGAGI.

The rearrangement uses TRBV3-1 and TRBJ2-5, with 9 positions matching TRBD1. V shed 5 bases and J 1 base; nucleotides not matched to a gene: 2. The CDR3 covers 14 residues. CDR1 is LGHDT and CDR2 is YNNKEL in the germline V gene (reference sequence). CDR3 sequence reads: CASSVQGAQETQYF. CDR3 nucleotides: TGTGCCAGCAGCGTACAGGGGGCCCAAGAGACCCAGTACTTC.

This clonotype was seen a handful of times. The chain has TRBV2 and TRBJ2-7; no reliable D call. The CDR3 extends over 13 amino acids. V dropped 5 bases and J dropped 3 bases, with 11 bases sitting between them. CDR1 SNHLY and CDR2 FYNNEI come from the germline V gene. The CDR3 coding sequence is TGTGCCAGCAGTAGTGTCTGGGACTACGAGCAGTACTTC. Its protein is CASSSVWDYEQYF.

The chain is built from TRBV9 and TRBJ2-6, with 7 bases fitting TRBD1. The CDR3 totals 18 residues. Trimming took 2 bases from V and 0 from J; bases not matched to a gene: 8. Germline-derived CDR1 and CDR2 are SGDLS and YYNGEE. This chain's CDR3 is CASSVRGGGRSGANVLTF. CDR3 in DNA: TGTGCCAGCAGCGTTCGAGGGGGCGGTCGCTCTGGGGCCAACGTCCTGACTTTC.

This clonotype was seen a handful of times. The chain carries TRBV28 and TRBJ2-3; 10 nucleotides line up with TRBD2. CDR1 is MDHEN and CDR2 is SYDVKM in the germline V gene. J was trimmed by 2 bases and V by 9 bases; bases with no gene match: 5. The CDR3 consists of 14 residues. This CDR3 is CASHLAGVTDTQYF. The CDR3 nucleotides are TGTGCCAGTCATCTAGCGGGAGTCACAGATACGCAGTATTTT.

This clonotype has only a few counts. This sequence joins TRBV7-2 and TRBJ2-3, with TRBD2 identical over 14 bases. The CDR3 runs 18 residues. CDR1 is SGHTA and CDR2 is FQGNSA in the germline V gene. With V trimmed by 5 bases and J by 6 bases, 13 bases remained unmatched. The CDR3 is CASSTQPSGTSGSDTQYF. In DNA, the CDR3 is TGTGCCAGCAGCACTCAACCCTCCGGGACTAGCGGGAGTGATACGCAGTATTTT. The full variable domain, in which reference TRBV7-2 and TRBJ2-3 provide the parts outside the CDR3, is GAGVSQSPSNKVTEKGKDVELRCDPISGHTALYWYRQSLGQGLEFLIYFQGNSAPDKSGLPSDRFSAERTGGSVSTLTIQRTQQEDSAVYLCASSTQPSGTSGSDTQYFGPGTRLTVL.